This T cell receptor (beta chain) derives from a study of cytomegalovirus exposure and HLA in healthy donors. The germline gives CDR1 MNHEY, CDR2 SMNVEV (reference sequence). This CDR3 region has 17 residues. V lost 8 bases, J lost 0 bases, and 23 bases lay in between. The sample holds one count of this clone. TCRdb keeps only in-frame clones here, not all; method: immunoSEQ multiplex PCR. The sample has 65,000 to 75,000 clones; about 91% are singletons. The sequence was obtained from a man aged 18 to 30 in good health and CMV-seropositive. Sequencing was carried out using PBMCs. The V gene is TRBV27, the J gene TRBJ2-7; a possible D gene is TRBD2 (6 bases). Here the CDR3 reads CASSPGPRIADSYEQYF. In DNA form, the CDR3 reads TGTGCCAGCTCACCAGGCCCTCGGATAGCGGACTCCTACGAGCAGTACTTC.